This T cell receptor (beta chain) appears in the sequencing data of a study of cytomegalovirus exposure and HLA in healthy donors. Researchers ran the PCR with 60 Vbeta and 13 Jbeta primers. Data came from immunoSEQ multiplex PCR; TCRdb stores just in-frame clones and leaves some out. The sample lists about 120,000 clones, roughly 80% occurring once. Germline V gene data show CDR1 as SQVTM and CDR2 as ANQGSEA. The CDR3 consists of 16 residues. V lost 4 bases, J lost 2 bases, and 9 bases stayed unmatched. The TCR was taken from a woman under 30 in good health and CMV-seronegative. This rearrangement joins TRBV29-1 to TRBJ1-4, with 8 nucleotides matching TRBD1. What was sequenced was PBMCs. The CDR3 here is CSVVGVTGETNEKLFF. CDR3 sequence (DNA): TGCAGCGTTGTGGGGGTGACAGGGGAGACTAATGAAAAACTGTTTTTT.